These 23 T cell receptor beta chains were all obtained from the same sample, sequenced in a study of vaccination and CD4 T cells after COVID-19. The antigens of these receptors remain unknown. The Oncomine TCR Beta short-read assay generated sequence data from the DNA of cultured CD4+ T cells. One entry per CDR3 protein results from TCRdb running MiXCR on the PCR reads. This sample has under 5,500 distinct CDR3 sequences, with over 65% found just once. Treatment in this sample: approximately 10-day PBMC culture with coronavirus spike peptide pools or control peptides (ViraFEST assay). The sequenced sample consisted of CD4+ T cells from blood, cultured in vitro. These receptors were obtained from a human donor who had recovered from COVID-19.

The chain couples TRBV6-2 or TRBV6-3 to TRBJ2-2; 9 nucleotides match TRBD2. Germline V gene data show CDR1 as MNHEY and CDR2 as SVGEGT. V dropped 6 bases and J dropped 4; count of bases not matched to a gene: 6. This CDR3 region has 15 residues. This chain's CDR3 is CASSRGTSFTGELFF. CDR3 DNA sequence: TGTGCCAGCAGCCGAGGGACTAGCTTCACCGGGGAGCTGTTTTTT.

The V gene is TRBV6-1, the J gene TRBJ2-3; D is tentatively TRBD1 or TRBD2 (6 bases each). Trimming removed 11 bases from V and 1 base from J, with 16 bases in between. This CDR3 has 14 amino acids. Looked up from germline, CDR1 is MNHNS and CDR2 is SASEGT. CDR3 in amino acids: CARRGPGGTDTQYF. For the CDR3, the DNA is TGTGCCCGACGGGGGCCCGGTGGCACAGATACGCAGTATTTT.

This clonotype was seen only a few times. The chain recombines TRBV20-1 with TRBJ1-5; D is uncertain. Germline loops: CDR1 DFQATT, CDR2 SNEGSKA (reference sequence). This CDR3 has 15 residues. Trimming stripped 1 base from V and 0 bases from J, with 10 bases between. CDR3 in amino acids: CSARGGQYSNQPQHF. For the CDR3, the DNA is TGCAGTGCTAGAGGAGGCCAGTATAGCAATCAGCCCCAGCATTTT.

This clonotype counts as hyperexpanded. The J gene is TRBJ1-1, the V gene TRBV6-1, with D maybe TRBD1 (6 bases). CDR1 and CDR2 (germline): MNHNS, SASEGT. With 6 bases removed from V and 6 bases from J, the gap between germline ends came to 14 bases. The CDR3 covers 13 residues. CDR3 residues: CASSTGYGPEAFF. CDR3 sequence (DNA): TGTGCCAGCAGCACAGGGTATGGCCCTGAAGCTTTCTTT.

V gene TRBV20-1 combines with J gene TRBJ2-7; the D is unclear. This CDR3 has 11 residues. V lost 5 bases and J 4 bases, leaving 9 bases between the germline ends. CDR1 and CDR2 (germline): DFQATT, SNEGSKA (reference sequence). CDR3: CSASDRYEQYF. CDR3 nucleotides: TGCAGTGCTTCCGATCGTTACGAGCAGTACTTC.

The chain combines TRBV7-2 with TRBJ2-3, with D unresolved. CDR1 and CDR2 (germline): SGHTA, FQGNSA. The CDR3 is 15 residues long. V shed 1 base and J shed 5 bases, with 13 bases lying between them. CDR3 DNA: TGTGCCAGCAGCTTAGGGATGACCCCGATAGATACGCAGTATTTT. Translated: CASSLGMTPIDTQYF.

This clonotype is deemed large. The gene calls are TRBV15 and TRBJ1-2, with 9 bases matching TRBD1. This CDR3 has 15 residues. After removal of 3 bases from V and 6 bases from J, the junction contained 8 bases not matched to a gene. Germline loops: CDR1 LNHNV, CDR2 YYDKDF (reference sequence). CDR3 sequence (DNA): TGTGCCACCAGCAGGAGGACAGGGGAGCCTAATGGCTACACCTTC. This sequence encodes CATSRRTGEPNGYTF.

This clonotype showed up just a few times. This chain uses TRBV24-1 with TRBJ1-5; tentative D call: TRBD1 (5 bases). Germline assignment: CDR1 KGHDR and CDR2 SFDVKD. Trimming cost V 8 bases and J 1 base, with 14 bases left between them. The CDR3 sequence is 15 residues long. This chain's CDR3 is CATTRAGTSNQPQHF. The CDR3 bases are TGTGCCACCACCCGGGCAGGGACCAGCAATCAGCCCCAGCATTTT.

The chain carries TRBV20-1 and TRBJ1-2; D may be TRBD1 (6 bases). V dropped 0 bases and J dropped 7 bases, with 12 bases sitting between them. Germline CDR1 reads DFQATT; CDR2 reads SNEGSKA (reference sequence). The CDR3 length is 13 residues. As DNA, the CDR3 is TGCAGTGCTAGAGATCAGGGGATTCTTGGCTACACCTTC. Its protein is CSARDQGILGYTF.

The chain's CDR3 is CASSASTGKSNQPQHF. As DNA, the CDR3 is TGTGCCAGCAGCGCTTCGACAGGGAAGAGCAATCAGCCCCAGCATTTT. This rearrangement joins TRBV21-1 to TRBJ1-5; TRBD1, the table's D call, was not compared with the DNA. TRBV21-1 is a listed pseudogene. This CDR3 has 16 residues.

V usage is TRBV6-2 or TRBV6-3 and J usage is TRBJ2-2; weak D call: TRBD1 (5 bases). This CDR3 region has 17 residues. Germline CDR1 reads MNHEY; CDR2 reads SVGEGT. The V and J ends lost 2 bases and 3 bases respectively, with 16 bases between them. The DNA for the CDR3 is TGTGCCAGCAGTTACGGGTCCAACAGGTGGCACACCGGGGAGCTGTTTTTT. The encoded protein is CASSYGSNRWHTGELFF.

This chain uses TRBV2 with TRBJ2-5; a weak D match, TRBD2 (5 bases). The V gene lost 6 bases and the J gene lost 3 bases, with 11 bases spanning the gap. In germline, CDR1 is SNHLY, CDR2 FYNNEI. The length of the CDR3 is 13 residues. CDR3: CASRDFGKETQYF. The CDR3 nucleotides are TGTGCCAGCAGGGACTTTGGCAAAGAGACCCAGTACTTC.

The CDR3 DNA reads TGCAGTGCTCCGACTAGCGGGGGCACAGATACGCAGTATTTT. Translated, it gives CSAPTSGGTDTQYF. The chain has TRBV20-1 and TRBJ2-3, with TRBD2 matching 11 bases. With V trimmed by 5 bases and J by 1 base, 2 bases remained unmatched. CDR3 length equals 14 residues. The germline V gene has CDR1 DFQATT and CDR2 SNEGSKA (reference sequence).

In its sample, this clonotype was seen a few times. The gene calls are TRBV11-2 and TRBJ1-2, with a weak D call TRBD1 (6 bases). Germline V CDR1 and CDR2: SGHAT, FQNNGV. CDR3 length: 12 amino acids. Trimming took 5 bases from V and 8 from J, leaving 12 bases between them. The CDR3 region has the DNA TGTGCCAGCAGCCTACCGGGGGGCGGCTACACCTTC. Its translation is CASSLPGGGYTF.

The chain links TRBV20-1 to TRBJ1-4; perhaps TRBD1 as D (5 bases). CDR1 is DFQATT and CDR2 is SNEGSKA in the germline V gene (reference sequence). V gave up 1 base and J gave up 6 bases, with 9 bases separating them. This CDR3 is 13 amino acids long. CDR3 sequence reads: CSARARADEKLFF. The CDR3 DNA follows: TGCAGTGCTAGAGCCAGGGCAGATGAAAAACTGTTTTTT.

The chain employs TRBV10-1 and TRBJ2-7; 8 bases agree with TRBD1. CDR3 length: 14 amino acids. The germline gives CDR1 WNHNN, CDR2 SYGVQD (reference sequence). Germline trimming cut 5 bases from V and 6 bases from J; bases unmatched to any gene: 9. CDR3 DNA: TGCGCCAGCAGTCCCAGGACAGGGAGCGGCGAGCAGTACTTC. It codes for CASSPRTGSGEQYF.

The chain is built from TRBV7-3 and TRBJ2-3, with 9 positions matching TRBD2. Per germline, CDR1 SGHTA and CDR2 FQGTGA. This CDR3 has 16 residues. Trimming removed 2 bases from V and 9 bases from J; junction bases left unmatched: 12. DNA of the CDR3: TGTGCCAGCAGCTTAGGCGGGGGGGCCGCCGGGGGGACGCAGTATTTT. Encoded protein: CASSLGGGAAGGTQYF.

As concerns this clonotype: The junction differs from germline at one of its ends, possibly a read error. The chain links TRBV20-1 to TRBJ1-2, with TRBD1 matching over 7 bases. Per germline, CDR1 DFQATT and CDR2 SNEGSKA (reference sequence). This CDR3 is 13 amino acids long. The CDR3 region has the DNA TGCAGTGCTGGAGACAGGGTTTACGGCGGCTACACCTTC. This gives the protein CSAGDRVYGGYTF.

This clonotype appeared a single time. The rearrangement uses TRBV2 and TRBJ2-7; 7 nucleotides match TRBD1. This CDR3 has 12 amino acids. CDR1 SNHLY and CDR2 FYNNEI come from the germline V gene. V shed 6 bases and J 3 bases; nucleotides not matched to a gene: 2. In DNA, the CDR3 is TGTGCCAGCAGCAGACAGGGCTACGAGCAGTACTTC. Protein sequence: CASSRQGYEQYF.

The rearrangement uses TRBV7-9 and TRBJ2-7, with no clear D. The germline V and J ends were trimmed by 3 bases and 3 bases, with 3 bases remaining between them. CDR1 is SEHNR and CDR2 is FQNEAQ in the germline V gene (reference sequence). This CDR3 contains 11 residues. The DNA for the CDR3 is TGTGCCAGCAGCTTTGACTACGAGCAGTACTTC. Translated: CASSFDYEQYF. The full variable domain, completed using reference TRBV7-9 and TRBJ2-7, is DTGVSQNPRHKITKRGQNVTFRCDPISEHNRLYWYRQTLGQGPEFLTYFQNEAQLEKSRLLSDRFSAERPKGSFSTLEIQRTEQGDSAMYLCASSFDYEQYFGPGTRLTVT.

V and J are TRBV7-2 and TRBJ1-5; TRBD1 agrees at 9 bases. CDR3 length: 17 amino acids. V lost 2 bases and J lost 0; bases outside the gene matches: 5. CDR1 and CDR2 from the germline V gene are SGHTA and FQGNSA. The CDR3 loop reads CASSLYGQGNSNQPQHF. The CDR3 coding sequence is TGTGCCAGCAGCTTATACGGACAGGGGAATAGCAATCAGCCCCAGCATTTT.

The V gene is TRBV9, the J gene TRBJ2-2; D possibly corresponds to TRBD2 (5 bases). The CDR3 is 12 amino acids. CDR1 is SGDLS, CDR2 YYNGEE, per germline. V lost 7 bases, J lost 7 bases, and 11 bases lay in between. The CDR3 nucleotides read TGTGCCAGCGGGTCGGGGTACGGGGAGCTGTTTTTT. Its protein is CASGSGYGELFF.

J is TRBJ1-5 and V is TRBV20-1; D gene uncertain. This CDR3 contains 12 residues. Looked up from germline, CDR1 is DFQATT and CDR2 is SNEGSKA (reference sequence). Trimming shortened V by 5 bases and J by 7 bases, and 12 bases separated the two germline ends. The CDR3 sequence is CSAVPVGQPQHF. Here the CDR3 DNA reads TGCAGTGCTGTCCCCGTCGGGCAGCCCCAGCATTTT.